This T cell receptor beta chain was obtained from a study of tissue T cells after allogeneic stem cell transplantation. There are 15 residues in the CDR3. Germline V gives CDR1 NSHNY, CDR2 SYGAGN. The V end lost 7 bases, the J end lost 5 bases, and 16 bases lay between the germline ends. Using immunoSEQ multiplex PCR, the repertoire was profiled, and TCRdb retains in-frame clones only, with some absent. Of roughly 50,000 clones in the sample, roughly four fifths were seen once. Study-level findings and limits: TCR repertoires tracked anatomic similarity, regardless of disease or transplant status. Alloreactivity or antigen specificity of tissue TCRs was not determined; some clones might be host cells. In patients and mice, blood and spleen missed much of tissue repertoire.

On this clone: Its specificity is not known. Genes and germline come from the mouse. The CDR3 end lies 1 residue beyond the end of the read and is filled in from the germline J gene.

The rearrangement links TRBV13-1 to TRBJ1-6, with D possibly being TRBD1 (6 bases). TRBJ1-6 is treated as an ORF (open reading frame) with a function not yet certain. This TCR derives from a pool of C57BL/6 mice in good health. What was sequenced was sorted cells pooled from one or two spleens. Partial CDR3 DNA: TGTGCCAGCCACTCTACCGGGACAAATAATTCGCCCCTCTAC. It specifies CASHSTGTNNSPLY. The full CDR3 is CASHSTGTNNSPLYF.